One sample yielded the 31 T cell receptor beta chains listed below, sequenced in a study of OX40 agonist ivuxolimab in advanced cancers. Sequenced by immunoSEQ multiplex PCR; TCRdb stores in-frame clones only, minus some. The sample yields tens of thousands of clones, 90% to 95% seen once. The sequenced sample was CD4+ or CD8+ T cells sorted from blood, obtained in a trial of the OX40 agonist ivuxolimab. The origin of the receptors is an adult with an advanced solid tumor such as melanoma, head and neck, liver or kidney cancer.

This chain links TRBV27 with TRBJ2-2; 7 bases match TRBD2. V gave up 3 bases and J gave up 6 bases; unmatched junction bases: 7. The CDR3 consists of 15 residues. Germline V gives CDR1 MNHEY, CDR2 SMNVEV (reference sequence). The CDR3 region is CASSLVAGLAGELFF. CDR3 in DNA: TGTGCCAGCAGTTTGGTAGCGGGTCTTGCCGGGGAGCTGTTTTTT.

The chain couples TRBV7-6 to TRBJ2-1, with D perhaps matching TRBD2 (6 bases). Germline V gene data show CDR1 as SGHVS and CDR2 as FNYEAQ. This CDR3 comprises 15 residues. Trimming removed 8 bases at V and 0 bases at J, with 14 bases between. CDR3 sequence: CASSDGGGSYNEQFF. CDR3 nucleotides: TGTGCCAGCTCGGATGGGGGAGGCTCCTACAATGAGCAGTTCTTC.

This clone was recorded only once. In the same sample, other DNA sequences code for this CDR3. The rearrangement uses TRBV4-2 and TRBJ2-7; D is unresolved. V shed 0 bases and J shed 2 bases, with 8 bases lying between them. The CDR3 is made up of 14 amino acids. The germline gives CDR1 LGHNA, CDR2 YNFKEQ. The chain's CDR3 is CASSQDSPTYEQYF. Written as DNA, the CDR3 is TGTGCCAGCAGCCAAGATTCCCCCACCTACGAGCAGTACTTC.

As DNA, the CDR3 is TGTGCCAGCAGTGACGCTAGCGGGAGGTTCAATCACCCCTCCTACAATGAGCAGTTCTTC. Translation: CASSDASGRFNHPSYNEQFF. V and J are TRBV2 and TRBJ2-1; 11 nucleotides line up with TRBD2. Germline-derived CDR1 and CDR2 are SNHLY and FYNNEI. J was trimmed by 0 bases and V by 3 bases; bases with no gene match: 13. The CDR3 extends over 20 amino acids. The whole variable domain, filled in from reference TRBV2 and TRBJ2-1, reads EPEVTQTPSHQVTQMGQEVILRCVPISNHLYFYWYRQILGQKVEFLVSFYNNEISEKSEIFDDQFSVERPDGSNFTLKIRSTKLEDSAMYFCASSDASGRFNHPSYNEQFFGPGTRLTVL.

The chain employs TRBV19 and TRBJ2-1; 16 bases fit TRBD2. Germline CDR1 and CDR2: LNHDA and SQIVND (reference sequence). J gave up 3 bases and V 6 bases, and 11 bases lay outside the gene matches. The CDR3 has 19 amino acids. CDR3 amino acids: CASRPGTSGRALDYNEQFF. In DNA, the CDR3 is TGTGCCAGTAGGCCCGGGACTAGCGGGAGGGCCCTCGACTACAATGAGCAGTTCTTC.

The chain recombines TRBV11-2 with TRBJ1-5; TRBD1 might be the D (5 bases). V was pared by 5 bases and J by 6 bases, with 14 bases between. CDR3 length: 14 amino acids. In germline, CDR1 is SGHAT, CDR2 FQNNGV. Written as DNA, the CDR3 is TGTGCCAGCAGCCAGTGGGGCTCAGGTCAGCCCCAGCATTTT. As protein: CASSQWGSGQPQHF.

The rearrangement joins TRBV11-2 to TRBJ1-2, with a weak D call TRBD1 (6 bases). Trimming removed 5 bases from V and 0 bases from J, with 19 bases in between. Germline-derived CDR1 and CDR2 are SGHAT and FQNNGV. This CDR3 has 17 amino acids. CDR3 nucleotide sequence: TGTGCCAGCAGCACCCCGGGACACATATATTCTAACTATGGCTACACCTTC. Encoded protein: CASSTPGHIYSNYGYTF.

This clone has a handful of counts. The chain recombines TRBV7-9 with TRBJ2-2; TRBD2 matches 7 bases. The trim removed 5 bases at V and 5 bases at J, leaving 11 bases unmatched. The CDR3 runs to 16 residues. Germline V lookup: CDR1 SEHNR, CDR2 FQNEAQ (reference sequence). The CDR3 is CASSPRAGERTGELFF. The CDR3 DNA reads as TGTGCCAGCAGCCCAAGGGCGGGAGAACGAACCGGGGAGCTGTTTTTT.

The V gene is TRBV4-1, the J gene TRBJ2-1; possible D gene TRBD2, 5 bases. Germline loops: CDR1 MGHRA, CDR2 YSYEKL. V lost 2 bases and J lost 8, with 10 bases in between. The CDR3 length is 13 residues. CDR3 in amino acids: CASSQFPDYEQFF. The CDR3 DNA reads as TGCGCCAGCAGCCAATTCCCGGACTATGAGCAGTTCTTC.

The rearrangement joins TRBV9 to TRBJ2-1; 7 bases are a match to TRBD2. In germline, CDR1 is SGDLS, CDR2 YYNGEE. Germline trimming cut 3 bases from V and 2 bases from J; bases unmatched to any gene: 8. The CDR3 has 16 amino acids. CDR3 protein: CASSGGGFTTYNEQFF. In DNA, the CDR3 is TGTGCCAGCAGCGGCGGGGGTTTTACTACCTACAATGAGCAGTTCTTC.

The V call is TRBV11-2, the J call TRBJ2-5; D unclear. The ends were cut back, 1 base at V and 0 bases at J, with 6 bases in the middle. The CDR3 is 14 amino acids. In germline, CDR1 is SGHAT, CDR2 FQNNGV. The CDR3, as DNA: TGTGCCAGCAGCTTAGCACACTACCAAGAGACCCAGTACTTC. Amino acids: CASSLAHYQETQYF.

The V and J genes are TRBV19 and TRBJ1-4; D unresolved. V lost 9 bases to trimming and J lost 8 bases, with 10 bases between them. Germline V gene data show CDR1 as LNHDA and CDR2 as SQIVND (reference sequence). The CDR3 is 11 amino acids. The CDR3 loop is CASGGGEKLFF. For the CDR3, the DNA is TGTGCCAGCGGAGGTGGGGAAAAACTGTTTTTT.

V is TRBV2 and J is TRBJ2-1, with 10 bases matching TRBD1. From germline, CDR1 is SNHLY and CDR2 FYNNEI. V lost 7 bases to trimming and J lost 4 bases; unmatched junction nucleotides: 25. The CDR3 covers 21 residues. This chain's CDR3 is CASKTGGASRVGLDVYNEQFF. The CDR3 nucleotides read TGTGCCAGCAAGACAGGGGGCGCGTCCCGGGTCGGGCTTGATGTGTACAATGAGCAGTTCTTC.

The gene calls are TRBV21-1 and TRBJ2-2; the table's TRBD2 call for D was not verified on the DNA. TRBV21-1 counts as a pseudogene. The CDR3 length is 18 residues. CDR3 in amino acids: CASSKRPTASGRMRKLFF. The CDR3 DNA reads TGTGCCAGCAGCAAAAGACCCACGGCTAGCGGGAGGATGCGGAAGCTGTTTTTT.

This clone was counted once. The V and J genes are TRBV19 and TRBJ2-5; 7 nucleotides line up with TRBD2. Germline V CDR1 and CDR2: LNHDA, SQIVND (reference sequence). Losses at the gene ends were 3 bases for V and 0 bases for J; bases not matched to a gene: 10. The CDR3 sequence is 17 residues long. This chain's CDR3 is CASSISLADMYQETQYF. CDR3 nucleotide sequence: TGTGCCAGTAGTATTTCTCTAGCGGACATGTACCAAGAGACCCAGTACTTC.

The chain links TRBV7-9 to TRBJ2-1; 7 bases align to TRBD2. Losses at the gene ends were 1 base for V and 7 bases for J; bases not matched to a gene: 13. CDR1 and CDR2 (germline): SEHNR, FQNEAQ (reference sequence). The CDR3 has 17 residues. Here the CDR3 reads CASSLVFVGGPLNEQFF. CDR3 DNA sequence: TGTGCCAGCAGCTTAGTCTTTGTGGGAGGGCCGTTAAATGAGCAGTTCTTC. Full variable domain (remainder filled in from reference TRBV7-9 and TRBJ2-1): DTGVSQNPRHKITKRGQNVTFRCDPISEHNRLYWYRQTLGQGPEFLTYFQNEAQLEKSRLLSDRFSAERPKGSFSTLEIQRTEQGDSAMYLCASSLVFVGGPLNEQFFGPGTRLTVL.

This chain joins TRBV6-1 and TRBJ1-4, with D possibly matching TRBD1 (5 bases). CDR1 and CDR2 from the germline V gene are MNHNS and SASEGT. V shed 6 bases and J shed 6 bases, with 14 bases lying between them. The CDR3 covers 14 residues. The DNA for the CDR3 is TGTGCCAGCAGAAGGGAAGGGGTTGATGAAAAACTGTTTTTT. This encodes CASRREGVDEKLFF.

The chain joins TRBV6-5 to TRBJ2-2; D may be TRBD2 (6 bases). Germline assignment: CDR1 MNHEY and CDR2 SVGAGI. The CDR3 covers 13 residues. Trimming took 10 bases from V and 9 from J, leaving 18 bases between them. The CDR3 DNA reads as TGTGCCACTTCAACAGCTCTAGCGAGGGAGCTGTTTTTT. Translating it yields CATSTALARELFF.

V usage is TRBV5-1 and J usage is TRBJ2-7; 7 nucleotides line up with TRBD2. V shed 6 bases and J 0 bases; nucleotides not matched to a gene: 9. Germline V gene sequence: CDR1 SGHRS, CDR2 YFSETQ. The CDR3 is made up of 15 amino acids. As DNA, the CDR3 is TGCGCCAGCACTTTAGTAGGGAGGGTCTCCTACGAGCAGTACTTC. This sequence encodes CASTLVGRVSYEQYF.

The chain couples TRBV28 to TRBJ1-2; D may be TRBD1 (6 bases). This CDR3 is built from 13 residues. CDR1 is MDHEN and CDR2 is SYDVKM in the germline V gene. V lost 3 bases, J lost 4 bases, and 9 bases lay in between. CDR3 in DNA: TGTGCCAGCAGTTTGGGGGCGAGCTATGGCTACACCTTC. It codes for CASSLGASYGYTF.

The chain links TRBV28 to TRBJ2-3; D possibly corresponds to TRBD2 (6 bases). In germline, CDR1 is MDHEN, CDR2 SYDVKM. The CDR3 consists of 16 residues. Trimming shortened V by 6 bases and J by 0 bases, and 16 bases separated the two germline ends. CDR3: CASSLEGSRSTDTQYF. The CDR3 nucleotides are TGTGCCAGCAGCCTGGAGGGCTCGAGAAGCACAGATACGCAGTATTTT.

V gene TRBV28 combines with J gene TRBJ2-7, with D perhaps matching TRBD2 (6 bases). The CDR3 extends over 12 amino acids. With 8 bases removed from V and 2 bases from J, the gap between germline ends came to 10 bases. Per germline, CDR1 MDHEN and CDR2 SYDVKM. This chain's CDR3 is CASGGSTYEQYF. The CDR3 DNA reads TGTGCCAGCGGGGGGTCTACCTACGAGCAGTACTTC.

The chain recombines TRBV28 with TRBJ1-4, with D possibly being TRBD1 (6 bases). The germline V and J ends were trimmed by 5 bases and 1 base, with 11 bases remaining between them. Per germline, CDR1 MDHEN and CDR2 SYDVKM. CDR3 length: 15 amino acids. The CDR3 region is CASSMTGLTNEKLFF. The DNA for the CDR3 is TGTGCCAGCAGTATGACAGGACTAACTAATGAAAAACTGTTTTTT.

The V and J genes are TRBV15 and TRBJ1-1; TRBD1 might be the D (5 bases). This CDR3 comprises 16 residues. The germline CDR1 and CDR2 sequences are LNHNV and YYDKDF (reference sequence). Trimming cost V 2 bases and J 1 base, with 14 bases left between them. Here the CDR3 reads CATSRRQLNGNTEAFF. The DNA for the CDR3 is TGTGCCACCAGCAGACGACAGCTAAACGGGAACACTGAAGCTTTCTTT.

The chain links TRBV7-9 to TRBJ2-7; D remains ambiguous. V lost 2 bases, J lost 4 bases, and 9 bases lay in between. This CDR3 is built from 13 residues. Germline CDR1 reads SEHNR; CDR2 reads FQNEAQ (reference sequence). In DNA, the CDR3 is TGTGCCAGCAGCTTACTTCCCCAATACGAGCAGTACTTC. Amino acid sequence: CASSLLPQYEQYF.

The rearrangement links TRBV30 to TRBJ2-7; 8 positions agree with TRBD2. The CDR3 is 14 amino acids. CDR1 and CDR2 (germline): GTSNPN, SVGIG (reference sequence). The ends lost 6 bases at V and 7 bases at J; junction bases unmatched: 14. CDR3 nucleotide sequence: TGTGCCTGCTCCTCGGAAGCGGGAGTAGGGGAGCAGTACTTC. The encoded protein is CACSSEAGVGEQYF.

The chain uses TRBV4-2 and TRBJ2-7, with 10 bases that match TRBD1. CDR1 and CDR2 from the germline V gene are LGHNA and YNFKEQ. V lost 0 bases to trimming and J lost 5 bases; unmatched junction nucleotides: 7. The CDR3 runs 16 residues. In DNA, the CDR3 is TGTGCCAGCAGCCAAGATCCCGACAGGGGGCTCGACGAGCAGTACTTC. This translates into CASSQDPDRGLDEQYF.

This clone has a handful of counts. Other DNA sequences in this specimen translate into the identical CDR3. The V and J genes are TRBV4-3 and TRBJ2-1; 7 bases align to TRBD2. In germline, CDR1 is LGHNA, CDR2 YSLEER. The CDR3 sequence is 15 residues long. The V segment lost 1 base and the J segment 3 bases; nucleotides outside the gene matches: 3. The DNA of the CDR3 is TGCGCCAGCAGCCAAGGGCGGGAGAGCTACAATGAGCAGTTCTTC. Protein sequence: CASSQGRESYNEQFF.

The gene calls are TRBV7-8 and TRBJ1-4; D ambiguous. There are 11 residues in the CDR3. V was trimmed by 5 bases and J by 5 bases, leaving 3 bases between them. CDR1 and CDR2 from the germline V gene are SGHVS and FQNEAQ. CDR3 protein: CASSTNEKLFF. Here the CDR3 DNA reads TGTGCCAGCAGCACCAATGAAAAACTGTTTTTT.

The chain has TRBV6-6 and TRBJ2-7, with 7 positions matching TRBD2. The CDR3 runs to 12 residues. The germline gives CDR1 MNHNY, CDR2 SVGAGI (reference sequence). V lost 6 bases and J lost 3; bases outside the gene matches: 2. In DNA, the CDR3 is TGTGCCAGCAGCGCGGGAGACTACGAGCAGTACTTC. Translation gives CASSAGDYEQYF.

The chain couples TRBV4-1 to TRBJ2-1; 8 bases match TRBD2. This CDR3 spans 17 amino acids. Trimming took 0 bases from V and 8 from J; bases not matched to a gene: 12. Germline values: CDR1 MGHRA, CDR2 YSYEKL. The CDR3 region is CASSQDPGSGGRDEQFF. The CDR3 DNA sequence: TGCGCCAGCAGCCAAGATCCGGGAAGCGGGGGCCGGGATGAGCAGTTCTTC.